This T cell receptor beta chain stems from a study of T-cell reconstitution after alpha-beta-depleted transplantation in children. The library targeted TCRbeta and was prepared with unique molecular identifiers. One entry per CDR3 protein results from TCRdb running MiXCR on the PCR reads. The sample includes roughly 500,000 distinct CDR3 sequences, around a third seen only once; the top ten take 2% to 3%. The germline V gene has CDR1 SGHRS and CDR2 YFSETQ. The CDR3 length is 14 residues. Notes on this clonotype: Mismatch with germline at one junction end may stem from a read error.

Material: PBMCs from the stem cell graft donor, obtained from the stem cell graft. This sequence joins TRBV5-1 and TRBJ2-5, with D perhaps matching TRBD1 or TRBD2 (5 bases each). The origin of this receptor is a human donor who donated a stem cell graft to a child with aplastic anemia. CDR3 protein: CASSWGPSGETQYF. As DNA, the CDR3 is TGCGCCAGCAGCTGGGGACCTTCTGGGGAGACCCAGTATTTC.